Given below is one T cell receptor (beta chain) in context. Its antigen remains unknown. Each sample had two DNA replicates, around 0.53 ug blood or around 1.5 ug tissue. Data came from immunoSEQ multiplex PCR; TCRdb stores just in-frame clones and leaves some out. Altogether roughly 58,000 clones are present, over 80% being singletons, with the ten largest covering 4% to 5.5%. The V end was cut by 5 bases, the J end by 6 bases, with 13 bases between. This CDR3 comprises 13 residues. Germline CDR1 and CDR2: SGHTA and FQGNSA. This sample is part of a study of early stage breast cancer tumors. Findings of the study overall: Commonly generated sequences made up most enriched TCRB sequences shared between patients. Tumors had roughly 2.3-fold higher T cell density and higher clonality than adjacent normal breast tissue.

This chain joins TRBV7-2 and TRBJ1-2; the D gene is possibly TRBD1 (5 bases). This TCR came from a person aged 65-85 years with breast cancer. Sequenced sample: blood. CDR3 loop: CASSRDWEDGYTF. CDR3 DNA sequence: TGTGCCAGCAGCCGGGACTGGGAAGATGGCTACACCTTC.